The TCR beta chain described here comes from a study of cytomegalovirus exposure and HLA in healthy donors. Findings of the study overall: Several of the most significant clusters appeared linked to common viral pathogens, based on a later analysis. Association of some 18,000 TCR beta sequences with HLA alleles was found at 0.05 false discovery rate in a later analysis. The study flagged 150 to 200 TCR beta chains as cytomegalovirus-associated. The analysis excluded some indistinguishable V segments, including TRBV6-2 and TRBV6-3.

Remarks on this clone: Its antigen is unidentified.

The PCR had 60 Vbeta and 13 Jbeta primers. Only in-frame clones appear in the TCRdb table, and some are missing; sequencing was by immunoSEQ multiplex PCR. The table includes over 150,000 clones, 65% to 90% detected once. The CDR3 is made up of 11 amino acids. Germline lookup yields CDR1 SEHNR and CDR2 FQNEAQ (reference sequence). The sample consisted of PBMCs. The receptor's source is a human donor in good health. J is TRBJ2-5 and V is TRBV7-9; D is unclear. The J call is uncertain, as TRBJ2-7 better fits the DNA end. In nucleotides, the CDR3 is TGTGCCAGCAGCTACGACTACGAGCAGTACTTC. Protein sequence: CASSYDYEQYF.